Below, 12 T cell receptor beta chains from the same sample are listed, as sequenced in a study of identical twins. TCRdb reprocessed the 5' RACE reads with MiXCR, giving one entry per CDR3 protein. This table holds around 650,000 distinct CDR3 sequences, just over 7% found once. These data are also associated with another study on yellow fever vaccine responses in identical twins.

Sequenced input: PBMCs. All receptors derive from a woman aged 18-35 years in good health.

In this sample, this clonotype turned up many times. The chain links TRBV5-5 to TRBJ1-5, with a weak D call TRBD1 (5 bases). Germline CDR1 and CDR2: SGHKS and YYEKEE (reference sequence). The CDR3 extends over 13 amino acids. Trimming left V 0 bases short and J 11 bases short, with 12 bases between. The CDR3 DNA reads TGTGCCAGCAGCTTGGGTGGTCCAGGGTCCCAGCATTTT. It specifies CASSLGGPGSQHF.

This clonotype was recorded at least ten times. The rearrangement links TRBV11-2 to TRBJ2-1; 15 nucleotides agree with TRBD2. CDR3 length: 20 residues. Germline-derived CDR1 and CDR2 are SGHAT and FQNNGV. V was pared by 3 bases and J by 0 bases, with 9 bases of the junction left unmatched. The CDR3 DNA follows: TGTGCCAGCAGCTTCACTCTGGGACTAGCGGGAGGACGCTCCTACAATGAGCAGTTCTTC. Translated, it gives CASSFTLGLAGGRSYNEQFF.

This clonotype showed up many times. This chain uses TRBV7-9 with TRBJ2-3; 7 bases fit TRBD2. Germline CDR1 and CDR2: SEHNR and FQNEAQ (reference sequence). J lost 2 bases, V lost 5 bases, and 7 bases had no gene match. The CDR3 totals 15 residues. CDR3 sequence reads: CASSGGDWDTDTQYF. DNA for the CDR3: TGTGCCAGCAGCGGGGGGGACTGGGACACAGATACGCAGTATTTT.

The table lists this clonotype with many counts. The rearrangement uses TRBV5-1 and TRBJ2-1; no reliable D call. Germline loops: CDR1 SGHRS, CDR2 YFSETQ. CDR3 length equals 12 residues. V lost 5 bases, J lost 9 bases, and 12 bases lay in between. The CDR3 here is CASSLAVGEQFF. The CDR3 DNA reads as TGCGCCAGCAGTTTAGCAGTCGGTGAGCAGTTCTTC. Full variable domain (remainder filled in from reference TRBV5-1 and TRBJ2-1): KAGVTQTPRYLIKTRGQQVTLSCSPISGHRSVSWYQQTPGQGLQFLFEYFSETQRNKGNFPGRFSGRQFSNSRSEMNVSTLELGDSALYLCASSLAVGEQFFGPGTRLTVL.

This clonotype was counted between two and nine times. The V and J genes are TRBV12-3 or TRBV12-4 and TRBJ1-4; D not resolved. Between the trimmed V and J ends, which lost 6 bases and 5 bases, there was a span of 19 bases. The CDR3 runs to 16 residues. As DNA, the CDR3 is TGTGCCAGCAGCCCCCAGTGGGAGGACGCAAATGAAAAACTGTTTTTT. It codes for CASSPQWEDANEKLFF.

The sample holds a few counts of this clonotype. The chain couples TRBV2 to TRBJ2-3, with 11 bases aligning to TRBD2. The CDR3 has 16 amino acids. V was clipped by 4 bases and J by 2 bases; unmatched bases: 5. CDR1 and CDR2 from the germline V gene are SNHLY and FYNNEI. The CDR3 DNA follows: TGTGCCAGCAGTGGACTAGCGGGAAGGCACACAGATACGCAGTATTTT. As protein: CASSGLAGRHTDTQYF.

This clonotype has more than one count but fewer than ten. The J gene is TRBJ2-3, the V gene TRBV7-3; no clear D. The germline CDR1 and CDR2 sequences are SGHTA and FQGTGA. CDR3 length equals 15 residues. The V and J ends lost 2 bases and 3 bases respectively, with 12 bases between them. DNA for the CDR3: TGTGCCAGCAGCTTATTTGGGTGGGAAACAGATACGCAGTATTTT. Its protein product is CASSLFGWETDTQYF.

The chain combines TRBV5-1 with TRBJ2-7; TRBD2 might be the D (6 bases). Germline lookup yields CDR1 SGHRS and CDR2 YFSETQ. The V gene lost 5 bases and the J gene lost 1 base, with 13 bases spanning the gap. The CDR3 sequence is 14 residues long. The DNA for the CDR3 is TGCGCCAGCAGGGGTCGACTAGATTCCTACGAGCAGTACTTC. Its protein is CASRGRLDSYEQYF.

This clonotype was seen ten or more times. The gene calls are TRBV4-1 and TRBJ2-5, with TRBD2 matching over 7 bases. V shed 4 bases, J shed 5 bases, and the junction held 13 bases outside the gene matches. Germline CDR1 and CDR2: MGHRA and YSYEKL. CDR3 length: 16 residues. CDR3 sequence reads: CASSRSGVPSVETQYF. The CDR3 nucleotides are TGCGCCAGCAGCCGGAGCGGGGTGCCTAGTGTGGAGACCCAGTACTTC.

This clonotype was detected ten times or more. The V and J genes are TRBV7-8 and TRBJ2-7; D gene ambiguous. Trimming left V 3 bases short and J 0 bases short, with 6 bases between. This CDR3 contains 13 residues. In germline, CDR1 is SGHVS, CDR2 FQNEAQ. CDR3 sequence reads: CASSLRTSYEQYF. The CDR3 region has the DNA TGTGCCAGCAGCTTGAGGACCTCCTACGAGCAGTACTTC.

This clonotype has a handful of counts. V gene TRBV29-1 combines with J gene TRBJ2-3, with 12 bases identical to TRBD2. V trimming: 6 bases; J trimming: 7 bases; junction bases outside the gene matches: 5. The CDR3 sequence is 13 residues long. From germline, CDR1 is SQVTM and CDR2 ANQGSEA. DNA of the CDR3: TGCAGCGTCGCGACTAGCGGGGGATATACGCAGTATTTT. It yields the protein CSVATSGGYTQYF.

The genes are TRBV2 and TRBJ2-3, with TRBD2 matching 8 bases. Germline V CDR1 and CDR2: SNHLY, FYNNEI. This CDR3 contains 14 residues. The junction had 4 bases not matched to a gene; V was cut back by 6 bases and J by 2 bases. This CDR3 reads CASSELADTDTQYF. The CDR3 bases are TGTGCCAGCAGCGAACTAGCGGACACAGATACGCAGTATTTT.